The 5 T cell receptor beta chains presented below share a single source sample, sequenced in a study of cytomegalovirus exposure and HLA in healthy donors. The PCR contained 60 Vbeta and 13 Jbeta primers. Here immunoSEQ multiplex PCR was the method, and the copy in TCRdb shows in-frame clones only, minus some. Of roughly 220,000 clones in the sample, more than 65% were seen once. The sequenced material came from PBMCs. Receptor source: a man aged 50 to 60 in good health and CMV-seronegative.

In its sample, this clone was seen a few times. This chain connects TRBV28 to TRBJ1-2; 7 nucleotides match TRBD1. V gave up 4 bases and J gave up 5 bases; unmatched junction bases: 7. Germline CDR1 reads MDHEN; CDR2 reads SYDVKM. This CDR3 is built from 14 residues. CDR3: CASSWTGPSYGYTF. The CDR3 DNA sequence: TGTGCCAGCAGTTGGACAGGCCCCTCTTATGGCTACACCTTC.

The chain combines TRBV27 with TRBJ1-5, with 8 bases aligning to TRBD1. The CDR3 extends over 18 amino acids. V lost 5 bases, J lost 1 base, and 13 bases stayed unmatched. CDR1 and CDR2 from the germline V gene are MNHEY and SMNVEV (reference sequence). The CDR3 protein is CASSPYIWTGSSNQPQHF. The DNA of the CDR3 is TGTGCCAGCAGTCCGTACATCTGGACAGGGTCGAGCAATCAGCCCCAGCATTTT.

The CDR3 loop is CATSRDTGETQYF. CDR3 DNA sequence: TGTGCCACCAGCAGAGATACGGGAGAGACCCAGTACTTC. The chain employs TRBV15 and TRBJ2-5; D gene uncertain. This CDR3 is 13 amino acids long. Germline values: CDR1 LNHNV, CDR2 YYDKDF (reference sequence). The V end lost 0 bases, the J end lost 4 bases, and 6 bases lay between the germline ends.

This chain uses TRBV7-6 with TRBJ2-3; 9 bases are shared with TRBD2. Germline V gives CDR1 SGHVS, CDR2 FNYEAQ. With V trimmed by 0 bases and J by 0 bases, 10 bases remained unmatched. The CDR3 is 19 amino acids. CDR3 nucleotide sequence: TGTGCCAGCAGCTTAGCGGAGACTAGCGGCCTTTATAGCACAGATACGCAGTATTTT. Protein sequence: CASSLAETSGLYSTDTQYF.

CDR3 nucleotide sequence: TGTGCCAGCACCCTCAGGGGGCGGGAGACCCAGTACTTC. This sequence encodes CASTLRGRETQYF. This chain joins TRBV5-4 and TRBJ2-5; 8 positions agree with TRBD1. Germline loops: CDR1 SGHNT, CDR2 YYREEE (reference sequence). The V gene end was trimmed by 6 bases and the J gene end by 5 bases; junction bases not matched to a gene: 6. CDR3 size: 13 residues.